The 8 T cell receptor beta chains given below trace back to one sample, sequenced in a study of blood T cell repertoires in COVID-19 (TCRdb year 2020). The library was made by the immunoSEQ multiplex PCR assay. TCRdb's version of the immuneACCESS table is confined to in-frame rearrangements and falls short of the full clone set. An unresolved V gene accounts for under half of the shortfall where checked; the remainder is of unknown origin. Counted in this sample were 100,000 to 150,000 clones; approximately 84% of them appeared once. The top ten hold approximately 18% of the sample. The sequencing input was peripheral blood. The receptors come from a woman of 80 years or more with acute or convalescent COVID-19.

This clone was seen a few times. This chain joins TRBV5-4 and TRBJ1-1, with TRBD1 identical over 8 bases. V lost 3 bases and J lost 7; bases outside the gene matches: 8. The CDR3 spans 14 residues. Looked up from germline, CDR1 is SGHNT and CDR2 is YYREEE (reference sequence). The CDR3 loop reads CASSSRTGPSEAFF. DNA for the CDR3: TGTGCCAGCAGCTCGAGGACAGGGCCAAGTGAAGCTTTCTTT.

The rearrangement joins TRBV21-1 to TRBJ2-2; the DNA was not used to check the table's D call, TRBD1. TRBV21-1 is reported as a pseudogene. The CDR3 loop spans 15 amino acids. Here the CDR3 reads CASSSRTESNGELFF. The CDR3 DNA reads TGTGCCAGCAGCTCACGGACAGAATCGAACGGGGAGCTGTTTTTT.

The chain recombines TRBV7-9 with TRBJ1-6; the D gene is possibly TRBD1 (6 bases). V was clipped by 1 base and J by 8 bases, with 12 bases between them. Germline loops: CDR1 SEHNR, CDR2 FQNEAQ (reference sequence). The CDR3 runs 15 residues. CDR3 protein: CASSLEGQTYSPLHF. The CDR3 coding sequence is TGTGCCAGCAGCTTAGAAGGACAGACCTATTCACCCCTCCACTTT.

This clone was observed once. CDR3 nucleotide sequence: TGTGCCAGCAGTCCACGGGACAGGGAAGGAGGGTTGAGAGCCTACGAGCAGTACTTC. Translation: CASSPRDREGGLRAYEQYF. The chain recombines TRBV27 with TRBJ2-7; 9 bases fit TRBD1. This CDR3 region has 19 residues. V lost 5 bases to trimming and J lost 2 bases; unmatched junction nucleotides: 19. Germline V CDR1 and CDR2: MNHEY, SMNVEV (reference sequence).

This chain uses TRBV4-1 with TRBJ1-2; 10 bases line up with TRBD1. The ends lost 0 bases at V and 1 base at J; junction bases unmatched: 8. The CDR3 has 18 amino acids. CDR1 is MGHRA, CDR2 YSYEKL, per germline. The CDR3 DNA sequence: TGCGCCAGCAGCCAAGATAGGGACAGGGGTCCCCTTAACTATGGCTACACCTTC. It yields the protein CASSQDRDRGPLNYGYTF.

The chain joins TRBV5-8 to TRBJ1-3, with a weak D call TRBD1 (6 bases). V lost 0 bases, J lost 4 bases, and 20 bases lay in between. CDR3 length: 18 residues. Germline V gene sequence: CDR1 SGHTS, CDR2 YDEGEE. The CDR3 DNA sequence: TGTGCCAGCAGCTTGGGACCAGGGGTCCTCTCTTGGGGAAACACCATATATTTT. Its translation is CASSLGPGVLSWGNTIYF.

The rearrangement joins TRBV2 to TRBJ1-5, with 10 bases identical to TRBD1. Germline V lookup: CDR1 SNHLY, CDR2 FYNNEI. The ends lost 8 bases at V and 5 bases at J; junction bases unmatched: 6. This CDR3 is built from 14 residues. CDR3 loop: CASGRDRGDQPQHF. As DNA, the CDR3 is TGTGCCAGCGGAAGGGACAGGGGTGATCAGCCCCAGCATTTT.

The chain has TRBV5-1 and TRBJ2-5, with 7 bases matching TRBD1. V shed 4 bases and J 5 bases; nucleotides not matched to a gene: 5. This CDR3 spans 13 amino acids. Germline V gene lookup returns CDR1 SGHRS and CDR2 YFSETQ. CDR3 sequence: CASSPTGWETQYF. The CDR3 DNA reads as TGCGCCAGCAGCCCGACAGGGTGGGAGACCCAGTACTTC.